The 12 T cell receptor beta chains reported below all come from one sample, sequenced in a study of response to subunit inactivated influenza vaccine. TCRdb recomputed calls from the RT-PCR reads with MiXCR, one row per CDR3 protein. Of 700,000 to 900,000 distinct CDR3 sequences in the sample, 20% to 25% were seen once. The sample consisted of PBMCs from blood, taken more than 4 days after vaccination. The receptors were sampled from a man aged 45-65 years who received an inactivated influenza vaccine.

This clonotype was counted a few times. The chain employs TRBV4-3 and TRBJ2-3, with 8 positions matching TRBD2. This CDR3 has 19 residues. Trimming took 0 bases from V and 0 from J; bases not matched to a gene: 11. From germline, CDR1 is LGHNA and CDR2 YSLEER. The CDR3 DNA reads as TGCGCCAGCAGCCAAGATATCCCCAACAGCGGGGGCAGCACAGATACGCAGTATTTT. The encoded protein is CASSQDIPNSGGSTDTQYF.

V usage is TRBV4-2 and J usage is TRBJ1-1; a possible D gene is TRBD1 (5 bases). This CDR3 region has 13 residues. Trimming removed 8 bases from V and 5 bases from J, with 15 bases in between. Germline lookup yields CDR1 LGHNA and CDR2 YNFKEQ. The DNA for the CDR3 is TGTGCCAGCCGTCCCGGGGAGGGGACTGAAGCTTTCTTT. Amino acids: CASRPGEGTEAFF.

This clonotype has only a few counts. The CDR3: CASSLAQGQRNYGYTF. The CDR3 DNA is TGCGCCAGCAGCTTGGCCCAGGGACAGAGAAACTATGGCTACACCTTC. J is TRBJ1-2 and V is TRBV5-1; 7 bases are a match to TRBD1. CDR3 length: 16 residues. J was trimmed by 2 bases and V by 0 bases; bases with no gene match: 7. Germline lookup yields CDR1 SGHRS and CDR2 YFSETQ.

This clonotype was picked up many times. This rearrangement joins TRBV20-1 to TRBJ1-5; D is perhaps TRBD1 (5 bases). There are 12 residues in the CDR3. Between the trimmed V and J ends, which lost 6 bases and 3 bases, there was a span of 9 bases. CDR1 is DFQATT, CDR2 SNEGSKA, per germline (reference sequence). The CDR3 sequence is CSAGTPNQPQHF. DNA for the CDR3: TGCAGTGCCGGGACGCCCAATCAGCCCCAGCATTTT.

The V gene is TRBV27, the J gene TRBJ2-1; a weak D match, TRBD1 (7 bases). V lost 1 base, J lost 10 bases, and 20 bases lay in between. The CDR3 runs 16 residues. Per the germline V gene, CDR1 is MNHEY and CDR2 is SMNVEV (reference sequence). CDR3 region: CASSLYAGQRESEQFF. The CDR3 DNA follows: TGTGCCAGCAGTTTATACGCGGGACAGAGAGAGTCGGAGCAGTTCTTC.

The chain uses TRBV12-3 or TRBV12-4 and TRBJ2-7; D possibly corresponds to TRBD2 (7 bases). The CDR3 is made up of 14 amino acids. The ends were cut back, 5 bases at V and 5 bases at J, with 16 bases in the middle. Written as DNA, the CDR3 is TGTGCCAGCAGTCCCTGGGGGGGCGCGGACGAGCAGTACTTC. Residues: CASSPWGGADEQYF.

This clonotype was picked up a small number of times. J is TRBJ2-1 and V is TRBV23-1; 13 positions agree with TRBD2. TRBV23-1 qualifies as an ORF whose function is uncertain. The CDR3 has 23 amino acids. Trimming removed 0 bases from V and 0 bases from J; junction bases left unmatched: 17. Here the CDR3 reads CASSQSLLAGGLVIYGSYNEQFF. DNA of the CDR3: TGCGCCAGCAGTCAATCGTTACTAGCGGGGGGGCTTGTGATTTATGGCTCCTACAATGAGCAGTTCTTC.

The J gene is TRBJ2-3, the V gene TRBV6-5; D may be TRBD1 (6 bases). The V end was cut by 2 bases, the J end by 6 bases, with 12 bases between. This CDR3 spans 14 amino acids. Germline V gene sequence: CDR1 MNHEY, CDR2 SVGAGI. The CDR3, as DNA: TGTGCCAGCAGTTACCAGGGGACATTCGATACGCAGTATTTT. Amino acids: CASSYQGTFDTQYF.

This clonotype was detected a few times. The CDR3 is CASSQDPTSGRSSYNEQFF. CDR3 nucleotides: TGCGCCAGCAGCCAAGATCCTACTAGCGGGAGGAGCTCCTACAATGAGCAGTTCTTC. This chain uses TRBV4-3 with TRBJ2-1, with 12 nucleotides matching TRBD2. Germline V gene sequence: CDR1 LGHNA, CDR2 YSLEER. Unmatched junction bases numbered 6, after V lost 0 bases and J lost 0 bases. The CDR3 covers 19 residues.

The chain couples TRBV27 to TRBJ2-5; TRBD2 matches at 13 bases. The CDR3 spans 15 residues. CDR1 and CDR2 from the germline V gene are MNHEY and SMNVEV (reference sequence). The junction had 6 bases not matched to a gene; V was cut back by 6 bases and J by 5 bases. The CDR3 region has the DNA TGTGCCAGCAGCCGGGGACTAGCGGGAAGTGAGACCCAGTACTTC. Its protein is CASSRGLAGSETQYF.

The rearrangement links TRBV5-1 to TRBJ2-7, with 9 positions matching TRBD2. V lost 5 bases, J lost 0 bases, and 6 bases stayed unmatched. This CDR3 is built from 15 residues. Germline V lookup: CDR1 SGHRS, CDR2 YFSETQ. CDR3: CASRSGSGSSYEQYF. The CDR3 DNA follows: TGCGCCAGCAGATCTGGTAGCGGGAGCTCCTACGAGCAGTACTTC.

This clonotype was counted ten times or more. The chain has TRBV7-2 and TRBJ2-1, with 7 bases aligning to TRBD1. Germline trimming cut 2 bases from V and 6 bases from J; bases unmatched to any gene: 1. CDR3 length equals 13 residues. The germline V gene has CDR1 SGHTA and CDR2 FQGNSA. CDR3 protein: CASSLYRGNEQFF. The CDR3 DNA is TGTGCCAGCAGCTTATACAGGGGCAATGAGCAGTTCTTC.